The T cell receptor (beta chain) under discussion was sequenced for a study of spatial heterogeneity in lung cancer. Notes on the study in general: One measure, the expanded intratumoral alpha and beta TCR count, tracked tumor mutation counts.

This CDR3 comprises 14 residues. The J segment lost 5 bases and the V segment lost 7 bases, leaving 11 bases of the junction unmatched. Germline loops: CDR1 SQVTM, CDR2 ANQGSEA. Many counts were recorded for this clonotype. As yet, its antigen is unknown. Time point given: sample taken at primary tumor resection. Samples were donated by 72 untreated early-stage non-small cell lung cancer patients. TCRdb itself ran the 5' RACE reads through MiXCR, one entry per CDR3 protein. Of around 100,000 distinct CDR3 sequences listed, around 4.3% are singletons. The chain carries TRBV29-1 and TRBJ2-7; 10 bases fit TRBD1. This receptor was obtained from a male donor with early-stage non-small cell lung cancer. The material sequenced was lung tumor tissue, taken at surgery. CDR3 in amino acids: CSALKGQGGNEQYF. The DNA of the CDR3 is TGCAGCGCCCTGAAAGGACAGGGGGGTAACGAGCAGTACTTC.